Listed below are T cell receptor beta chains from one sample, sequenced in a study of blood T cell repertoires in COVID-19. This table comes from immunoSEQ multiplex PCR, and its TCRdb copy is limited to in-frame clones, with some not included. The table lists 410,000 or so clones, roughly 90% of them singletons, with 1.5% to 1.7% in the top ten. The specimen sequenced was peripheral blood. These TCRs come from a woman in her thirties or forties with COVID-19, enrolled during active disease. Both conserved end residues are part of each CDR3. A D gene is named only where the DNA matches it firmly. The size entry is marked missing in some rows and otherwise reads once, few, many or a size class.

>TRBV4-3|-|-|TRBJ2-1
TGCGCCAGCAGCCAAGTAGCTGAGAGCTCCTACAATGAGCAGTTCTTC
CASSQVAESSYNEQFF
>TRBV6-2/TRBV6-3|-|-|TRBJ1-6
TGTGCCAGCAGTTACTCGAGACTCAGAGACTCACCCCTCCACTTT
CASSYSRLRDSPLHF
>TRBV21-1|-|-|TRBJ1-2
TGTGCCAGCAACACAAAGGGGGGGACAGGGATTTTTATCGGCTACACCTTC
CASNTKGGTGIFIGYTF
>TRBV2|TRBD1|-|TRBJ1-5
TGTGCCAGCAGTGAGCCCGGGACAGGGATTAATCAGCCCCAGCATTTT
CASSEPGTGINQPQHF
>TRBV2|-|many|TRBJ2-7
TGTGCCAGCAGTAGGGACTTCGGAAACGAGCAGTACTTC
CASSRDFGNEQYF
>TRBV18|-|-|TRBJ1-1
TGTGCCAGCTCACCATCCCCAACTCGAGACACTGAAGCTTTCTTT
CASSPSPTRDTEAFF
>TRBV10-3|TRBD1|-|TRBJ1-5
TGTGCCATCAGTGGAACCGACAGGGCGTCTAATCAGCCCCAGCATTTT
CAISGTDRASNQPQHF
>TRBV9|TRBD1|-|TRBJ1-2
TGTGCCAGCAGCGCTGGACAGGACTATGGCTACACCTTC
CASSAGQDYGYTF
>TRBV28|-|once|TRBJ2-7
TGTGCCAGCAGCACAATCGACTACCCCTACGAGCAGTACTTC
CASSTIDYPYEQYF
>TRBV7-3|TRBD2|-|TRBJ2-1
TGTGCCAGCAGCTCAAACCCCCCTCTAGCGGCCGGTTACAATGAGCAGTTCTTC
CASSSNPPLAAGYNEQFF
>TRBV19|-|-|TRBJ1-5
TGTGCCACCACCCGGGACTTCCGCAACTTGAACAATCAGCCCCAGCATTTT
CATTRDFRNLNNQPQHF
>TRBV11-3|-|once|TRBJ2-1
TGTGCCAGCAGCCCTGGGGTAGCGACCAAGAAGGATGAGCAGTTCTTC
CASSPGVATKKDEQFF
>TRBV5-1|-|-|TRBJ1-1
TGCGCCAGCAGCTTGGAGTGGGGAGGGGAAGCTTTCTTT
CASSLEWGGEAFF
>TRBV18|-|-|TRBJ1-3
TGTGCCAGCTCACCACGCTCCATTCAGGGGAGTACTGGAAACACCATATATTTT
CASSPRSIQGSTGNTIYF
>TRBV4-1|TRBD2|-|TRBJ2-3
TGCGCCAGCAGCCAATCGGCTAGCGGGCGCACAGATACGCAGTATTTT
CASSQSASGRTDTQYF
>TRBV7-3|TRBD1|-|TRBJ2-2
TGTGCCAGCAGCTCGACAGGGGCCACCGGGGAGCTGTTTTTT
CASSSTGATGELFF
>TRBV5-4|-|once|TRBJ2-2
TGTGCCAGCAGCCAGGGGAGAGGGGAAAACGGGGAGCTGTTTTTT
CASSQGRGENGELFF
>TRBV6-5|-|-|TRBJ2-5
TGTGCCAGCAGACCCGGACAGTCCGCCCTCTCCCAGTACTTC
CASRPGQSALSQYF
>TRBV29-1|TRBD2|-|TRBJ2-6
TGCAGCGTTGCAATTTCGGGGGGGTTCACCAACGTCCCGACTTTC
CSVAISGGFTNVPTF
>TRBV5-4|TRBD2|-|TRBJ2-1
TGTGCCAGCAGCTTGGGGGGAGCGGGAGTACCCAATGAGCAGTTCTTC
CASSLGGAGVPNEQFF
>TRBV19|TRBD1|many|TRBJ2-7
TGTGCCAGTAGTATCCGACTGACAGGGGCGATTAGCTACGAGCAGTACTTC
CASSIRLTGAISYEQYF
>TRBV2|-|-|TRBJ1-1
TGTGCCAGCAGTGATCCTCGTACGGGGGACACTGAAGCTTTCTTT
CASSDPRTGDTEAFF
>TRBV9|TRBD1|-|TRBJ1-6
TGTGCCAGCAGCTCTACGGGACAGGGGGGGACACCCCTCCACTTT
CASSSTGQGGTPLHF
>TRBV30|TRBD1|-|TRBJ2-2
TGTGCCTGGGGGACAGGAGCGAACACCGGGGAGCTGTTTTTT
CAWGTGANTGELFF
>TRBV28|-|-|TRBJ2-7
TGTGCCAGCAGTTTTGGTAAGGGGTCGCCCTACGAGCAGTACTTC
CASSFGKGSPYEQYF
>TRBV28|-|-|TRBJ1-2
TGTGCCAGCAGGGCAGGGACACGGGATTATGGCTACACCTTC
CASRAGTRDYGYTF
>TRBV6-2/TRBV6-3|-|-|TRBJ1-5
TGTGCCAGCAGTTCCGACAGCTATCAGCCCCAGCATTTT
CASSSDSYQPQHF
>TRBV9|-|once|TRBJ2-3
TGTGCCAGCAGCGTTTATAGCGGCACAGATACGCAGTATTTT
CASSVYSGTDTQYF